This note documents a single TCR beta chain sequence. Its target is not known. Generated by immunoSEQ multiplex PCR, the TCRdb table keeps only in-frame clones and is missing some. The sample yields 200,000 to 250,000 clones, over 80% seen once. This sample stems from a study of cytomegalovirus exposure and HLA in healthy donors. Study-wide findings and caveats: A list of 150 to 200 TCR beta chains associated with cytomegalovirus was given. The tendency of first-cohort TCR clusters to co-occur in the 120 or so validation repertoires was identified by a subsequent analysis.

The CDR3 has 14 amino acids. Trimming cost V 4 bases and J 5 bases, with 15 bases left between them. Germline loops: CDR1 SGHRS, CDR2 YFSETQ. The donors were members of the roughly 130-subject validation cohort (separate from the roughly 670-subject first cohort). The specimen sequenced was PBMCs. The TCR was taken from a woman aged 30 to 39 in good health and CMV-seropositive. The chain links TRBV5-1 to TRBJ2-5, with D possibly matching TRBD2 (7 bases). DNA of the CDR3: TGCGCCAGCAGCCCGTCGGGGGGCGGTGAGACCCAGTACTTC. This codes for CASSPSGGGETQYF. The variable domain in full, with the rest retrieved from reference TRBV5-1 and TRBJ2-5, is KAGVTQTPRYLIKTRGQQVTLSCSPISGHRSVSWYQQTPGQGLQFLFEYFSETQRNKGNFPGRFSGRQFSNSRSEMNVSTLELGDSALYLCASSPSGGGETQYFGPGTRLLVL.